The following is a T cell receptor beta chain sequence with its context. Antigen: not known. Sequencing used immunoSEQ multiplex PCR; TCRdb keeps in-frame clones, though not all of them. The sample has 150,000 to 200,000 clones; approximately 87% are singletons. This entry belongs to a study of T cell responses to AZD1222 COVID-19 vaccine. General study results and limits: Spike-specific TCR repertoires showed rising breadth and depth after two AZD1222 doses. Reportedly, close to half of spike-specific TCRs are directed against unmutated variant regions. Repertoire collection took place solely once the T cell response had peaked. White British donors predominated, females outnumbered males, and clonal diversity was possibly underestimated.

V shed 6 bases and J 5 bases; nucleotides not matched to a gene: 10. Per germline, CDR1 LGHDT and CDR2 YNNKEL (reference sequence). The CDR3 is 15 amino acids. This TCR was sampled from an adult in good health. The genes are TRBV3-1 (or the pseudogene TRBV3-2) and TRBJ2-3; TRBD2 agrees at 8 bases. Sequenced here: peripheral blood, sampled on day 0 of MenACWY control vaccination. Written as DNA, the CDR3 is TGTGCCAGCAGTACAACTAGCGGAGGGGGAGATACGCAGTATTTT. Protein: CASSTTSGGGDTQYF.